This T cell receptor (beta chain) was recorded in a study of T cell responses to AZD1222 COVID-19 vaccine. Study-wide findings and caveats: Donors in the cohort were predominantly white British and more often female, and clonal diversity was possibly underestimated. With two AZD1222 doses given, Spike-specific TCR breadth and depth both rose. Vaccine-related CD4 TCRs covered spike, predominating at 160-218 and 743-854.

Clones were sequenced by immunoSEQ multiplex PCR, and TCRdb holds only the in-frame ones, with some missing. The repertoire holds 96,000 or so clones, with about 89% as singletons. With respect to this clone: Its antigen is unknown.

The V gene's germline CDR1 is WSHSY and CDR2 SAAADI. Trimming removed 5 bases from V and 4 bases from J, with 9 bases in between. This CDR3 has 12 amino acids. The receptor was derived from an adult in good health. The starting material was peripheral blood, obtained on day 0 of AZD1222 vaccination. The gene calls are TRBV10-2 and TRBJ2-7; no definite D call. CDR3 amino acids: CASSTVIYEQYF. The CDR3 nucleotides read TGCGCCAGCAGTACTGTTATTTACGAGCAGTACTTC.